The 20 T cell receptor beta chains reported below all come from one sample, sequenced in a study of OX40 agonist ivuxolimab in advanced cancers. Here immunoSEQ multiplex PCR was the method, and the copy in TCRdb shows in-frame clones only, minus some. Of 40,000 to 45,000 clones in the sample, around 84% were seen once. The sequencing used CD4+ or CD8+ T cells sorted from blood, collected in a trial of the OX40 agonist ivuxolimab. The receptors here all came from an adult with an advanced solid tumor such as melanoma, head and neck, liver or kidney cancer.

The V and J genes are TRBV30 and TRBJ1-2; no clear D gene. Trimming left V 4 bases short and J 4 bases short, with 16 bases between. The CDR3 has 14 amino acids. Germline V CDR1 and CDR2: GTSNPN, SVGIG (reference sequence). The CDR3 region is CAWTTQVGVYGYTF. DNA of the CDR3: TGTGCCTGGACAACCCAGGTGGGCGTCTATGGCTACACCTTC.

The genes are TRBV27 and TRBJ2-2; D is undetermined. Germline V gives CDR1 MNHEY, CDR2 SMNVEV (reference sequence). The CDR3 is made up of 13 amino acids. The ends were cut back, 4 bases at V and 3 bases at J, with 6 bases in the middle. This chain's CDR3 is CASSSGYTGELFF. CDR3 DNA: TGTGCCAGCAGTTCGGGTTACACCGGGGAGCTGTTTTTT.

V gene TRBV28 combines with J gene TRBJ1-2; D not resolved. The germline V and J ends were trimmed by 5 bases and 4 bases, with 14 bases remaining between them. Germline CDR1 MDHEN, CDR2 SYDVKM. The CDR3 sequence is 14 residues long. For the CDR3, the DNA is TGTGCCAGCAGTCCCCCTCGGGAGCCCTATGGCTACACCTTC. Protein: CASSPPREPYGYTF.

A single count supports this clone. The chain employs TRBV29-1 and TRBJ1-1; 9 bases map to TRBD1. The CDR3 covers 13 residues. CDR1 and CDR2 (germline): SQVTM, ANQGSEA. Trimming cost V 5 bases and J 6 bases; bases outside gene matches: 7. CDR3 region: CSVWGQGESEAFF. Here the CDR3 DNA reads TGCAGCGTTTGGGGACAGGGTGAGTCTGAAGCTTTCTTT.

The chain is built from TRBV7-9 and TRBJ1-5; tentatively, D is TRBD1 (5 bases). The CDR3 contains 17 residues. The germline V gene has CDR1 SEHNR and CDR2 FQNEAQ (reference sequence). V lost 5 bases to trimming and J lost 7 bases, with 24 bases between them. The DNA of the CDR3 is TGTGCCAGCAGCGAAGACGAGGGGTATCGGGTTTCGCAGCCCCAGCATTTT. It yields the protein CASSEDEGYRVSQPQHF.

The CDR3 protein is CASRGGWQSKNIQYF. In DNA form, the CDR3 reads TGTGCCAGCAGGGGGGGGTGGCAGAGCAAAAACATTCAGTACTTC. This chain uses TRBV7-2 with TRBJ2-4, with TRBD2 identical over 7 bases. Germline CDR1 reads SGHTA; CDR2 reads FQGNSA. The junction had 8 bases not matched to a gene; V was cut back by 6 bases and J by 3 bases. The length of the CDR3 is 15 residues. Complete variable domain (other parts from reference TRBV7-2 and TRBJ2-4): GAGVSQSPSNKVTEKGKDVELRCDPISGHTALYWYRQSLGQGLEFLIYFQGNSAPDKSGLPSDRFSAERTGGSVSTLTIQRTQQEDSAVYLCASRGGWQSKNIQYFGAGTRLSVL.

The chain combines TRBV6-5 with TRBJ2-7; the D call may be TRBD1 or TRBD2 (5 bases each). The CDR3 length is 13 residues. Trimming stripped 2 bases from V and 3 bases from J, with 8 bases between. Looked up from germline, CDR1 is MNHEY and CDR2 is SVGAGI. The DNA of the CDR3 is TGTGCCAGCAGTTACGGGGGAAGCTACGAGCAGTACTTC. Its protein is CASSYGGSYEQYF.

V gene TRBV27 combines with J gene TRBJ2-1, with 10 bases identical to TRBD1. The germline V gene encodes CDR1 MNHEY and CDR2 SMNVEV (reference sequence). The CDR3 totals 15 residues. Germline trimming cut 0 bases from V and 9 bases from J; bases unmatched to any gene: 5. This CDR3 is CASSLSGQGRFEQFF. The CDR3 DNA is TGTGCCAGCAGTTTATCGGGACAGGGGAGGTTTGAGCAGTTCTTC.

The V and J genes are TRBV28 and TRBJ1-3; D is uncertain. There are 13 residues in the CDR3. Per germline, CDR1 MDHEN and CDR2 SYDVKM. V shed 3 bases and J shed 0 bases, with 3 bases lying between them. The DNA of the CDR3 is TGTGCCAGCAGTTTTTACTCTGGAAACACCATATATTTT. It encodes CASSFYSGNTIYF.

The chain joins TRBV29-1 to TRBJ2-7; weak D call: TRBD1 (5 bases). V lost 2 bases, J lost 3 bases, and 8 bases lay in between. The CDR3 is made up of 12 amino acids. The germline gives CDR1 SQVTM, CDR2 ANQGSEA. This chain's CDR3 is CSVESRDYEQYF. The CDR3 region has the DNA TGCAGCGTTGAAAGCAGGGACTACGAGCAGTACTTC.

The CDR3: CASRPTGGDTGELFF. The CDR3, as DNA: TGCGCCAGCAGACCGACAGGCGGGGACACCGGGGAGCTGTTTTTT. The rearrangement uses TRBV5-1 and TRBJ2-2; D tentatively fits TRBD1 or TRBD2 (6 bases each). V dropped 5 bases and J dropped 3 bases, with 14 bases sitting between them. This CDR3 is 15 amino acids long. CDR1 and CDR2 from the germline V gene are SGHRS and YFSETQ.

The chain carries TRBV28 and TRBJ1-6; D is undetermined. Germline lookup yields CDR1 MDHEN and CDR2 SYDVKM. V was shortened by 2 bases and J by 5 bases, with 10 bases between the two germline ends. This CDR3 has 15 amino acids. The CDR3 sequence: CASSLGDWDNSPLHF. The CDR3 DNA sequence: TGTGCCAGCAGTTTAGGGGATTGGGATAATTCACCCCTCCACTTT.

This chain connects TRBV7-9 to TRBJ1-4; no clear D gene. Trimming removed 4 bases from V and 4 bases from J, with 13 bases in between. The germline gives CDR1 SEHNR, CDR2 FQNEAQ (reference sequence). This CDR3 is 15 amino acids long. CDR3 sequence: CASSSLTVVNEKLFF. DNA for the CDR3: TGTGCCAGCAGCTCGTTGACGGTGGTTAATGAAAAACTGTTTTTT.

This clone was found a few times. The chain combines TRBV27 with TRBJ2-3; a possible D gene is TRBD2 (5 bases). Deletions cut 4 bases from V and 5 bases from J, with 13 bases between. The CDR3 length is 14 residues. Germline V lookup: CDR1 MNHEY, CDR2 SMNVEV (reference sequence). CDR3 residues: CASSYGVTKDTQYF. The CDR3 coding sequence is TGTGCCAGCAGTTACGGGGTGACGAAAGATACGCAGTATTTT.

The gene calls are TRBV6-1 and TRBJ2-1; D is unclear. This CDR3 has 11 residues. V was cut by 7 bases and J by 10 bases, with 11 bases left in between. Germline loops: CDR1 MNHNS, CDR2 SASEGT. The CDR3 sequence: CASTFSREQFF. The CDR3 DNA reads as TGTGCCAGCACCTTCTCGAGAGAGCAGTTCTTC.

The CDR3 spells CASSEARSGAYQPQHF. The DNA for the CDR3 is TGTGCCAGCAGTGAAGCGCGGTCAGGGGCATATCAGCCCCAGCATTTT. The chain carries TRBV6-1 and TRBJ1-5, with D perhaps matching TRBD1 (6 bases). V lost 0 bases and J 5 bases, leaving 14 bases between the germline ends. The V gene's germline CDR1 is MNHNS and CDR2 SASEGT. The length of the CDR3 is 16 residues.

The chain has TRBV27 and TRBJ1-4; 10 nucleotides line up with TRBD1. The J segment lost 8 bases and the V segment lost 7 bases, leaving 16 bases of the junction unmatched. The germline V gene has CDR1 MNHEY and CDR2 SMNVEV (reference sequence). The length of the CDR3 is 17 residues. The CDR3 sequence: CASIPTPDPGQGEKLFF. CDR3 sequence (DNA): TGTGCCAGCATTCCAACCCCTGACCCGGGACAGGGGGAAAAACTGTTTTTT.

A single count supports this clone. The chain is built from TRBV6-5 and TRBJ2-7, with 9 bases that match TRBD1. Germline lookup yields CDR1 MNHEY and CDR2 SVGAGI. The V and J ends lost 6 bases and 4 bases, in that order; junction bases with no gene match: 4. The CDR3 runs to 13 residues. The CDR3 sequence is CASRLTGGYEQYV. For the CDR3, the DNA is TGTGCCAGCAGATTGACAGGGGGTTACGAGCAGTACGTC.

The genes are TRBV18 and TRBJ1-5, with TRBD1 matching over 9 bases. The CDR3 consists of 16 residues. CDR1 is KGHSH and CDR2 is LQKENI in the germline V gene. V lost 4 bases to trimming and J lost 2 bases; unmatched junction nucleotides: 6. CDR3 region: CASSLPGQGGNQPQHF. The CDR3, as DNA: TGTGCCAGCTCACTGCCGGGACAGGGAGGCAATCAGCCCCAGCATTTT.

The V gene is TRBV27, the J gene TRBJ1-4; D might be TRBD1 (6 bases). Germline V gene lookup returns CDR1 MNHEY and CDR2 SMNVEV (reference sequence). V lost 4 bases and J 8 bases, leaving 8 bases between the germline ends. The CDR3 extends over 12 amino acids. The CDR3 is CASSSRGEKLFF. CDR3 bases: TGTGCCAGCAGTTCGAGGGGGGAAAAACTGTTTTTT.